Reported below is one T cell receptor (beta chain). The CDR3 covers 16 residues. The germline CDR1 and CDR2 sequences are SEHNR and FQNEAQ (reference sequence). Trimming removed 6 bases from V and 4 bases from J, with 18 bases in between. The sample comes from a study of shared clonotypes between healthy human individuals. Data came from immunoSEQ multiplex PCR; TCRdb stores just in-frame clones and leaves some out. This table has about 2,500,000 clones, around nine tenths appearing once. Sequences were obtained from naive CD4+ T cells sorted from blood. Subset: CD45RA+ positively selected. This sequence was found in a man younger than 30 in good health. The chain has TRBV7-9 and TRBJ1-4; unclear D gene. CDR3 nucleotides: TGTGCCAGCAGTCTAGGGAGTGGGCAGCTTAATGAAAAACTGTTTTTT. Translation: CASSLGSGQLNEKLFF.